The rows below give T cell receptor beta chains drawn from one sample of a study of vaccination and CD4 T cells after COVID-19. These receptors' antigens are unknown. TCRdb redid the calling of the PCR reads with MiXCR, one entry per CDR3 protein. The table records more than 10,000 distinct CDR3 sequences, over 40% of them present only once. The sample comprised CD4+ T cells from blood, cultured in vitro. Receptor source: a human donor who had recovered from COVID-19. The CDR3 runs from the conserved cysteine through the conserved F or W. D genes are given only for firm matches. A row's size may be missing; if present it is once, few, many or a size class.

CDR3nt	CDR3aa	abundance	v_gene	j_gene	d_gene	len
TGCAGTACCGTTAGACTAGCGGGGGGTACTAGCACAGATACGCAGTATTTT	CSTVRLAGGTSTDTQYF	few	TRBV20-1	TRBJ2-3	TRBD2	17
TGTGCCAGCAGCCAGCGACAGGGTACTGCATACTTC	CASSQRQGTAYF	few	TRBV7-2	TRBJ1-2	TRBD1	12
TGTGCCAGCAGCAGCCCGGGACTAGCGGGAGAGAGGAAGACCCAGTACTTC	CASSSPGLAGERKTQYF	NA	TRBV11-1	TRBJ2-5	TRBD2	17
TGTGCCAGTAGTATTATGGGACAGGGGGCCGCAGATACGCAGTATTTT	CASSIMGQGAADTQYF	few	TRBV19	TRBJ2-3	TRBD1	16
TGTGCCAGCAGCGAAAAAAGCGCCGGGACAAACTACGAGCAGTACTTC	CASSEKSAGTNYEQYF	few	TRBV21-1	TRBJ2-7	NA	16
TGTGCCAGCAGCGTTAGACAGGATACTCGCGGAGGTGGCTACACCTTC	CASSVRQDTRGGGYTF	NA	TRBV9	TRBJ1-2	NA	16
TGTGCCATCAGTGTTGGTCAGCGGGATCTCTACAATGAGCAGTTCTTC	CAISVGQRDLYNEQFF	NA	TRBV10-3	TRBJ2-1	TRBD2	16
TGTGCCAGCAGCTTAAGGAGAACTAGCGGGACAGACGAGCAGTACTTC	CASSLRRTSGTDEQYF	few	TRBV7-9	TRBJ2-7	TRBD2	16
TGTGCCAGCAGCCCGGAGCCAACAGGGCTCGAGGGCTACACCTTC	CASSPEPTGLEGYTF	few	TRBV7-3	TRBJ1-2	NA	15
TGTGCCAGCAGTGAGTCTGGGGCTTATGGCTACACCTTC	CASSESGAYGYTF	NA	TRBV6-1	TRBJ1-2	NA	13
TGTGCCACCAGCAGAGACAGGCTCAGACGTTTGAACACTGAAGCTTTCTTT	CATSRDRLRRLNTEAFF	few	TRBV15	TRBJ1-1	NA	17
TGTGCCAGCAGCCCTGGACTACTAAACAATGAGCAGTTCTTC	CASSPGLLNNEQFF	few	TRBV6-1	TRBJ2-1	NA	14
TGTGCCAGCAGCCGAACTCCAGGAGTCTCGAACACCGGGGAGCTGTTTTTT	CASSRTPGVSNTGELFF	NA	TRBV7-6	TRBJ2-2	NA	17
TGTGCCAGCATCAATACGTGGACAGGGAAGAATCAGCCCCAGCATTTT	CASINTWTGKNQPQHF	NA	TRBV27	TRBJ1-5	TRBD1	16
TGTGCCTGGAGCGCCTTTCTTGTACTGAACACTGAAGCTTTCTTT	CAWSAFLVLNTEAFF	NA	TRBV30	TRBJ1-1	NA	15
TGTGCCAGCACGGAAGCGAAGGGTGCTGGTGGGAAGTACTTC	CASTEAKGAGGKYF	NA	TRBV7-8	TRBJ2-7	NA	14
TGTGCCAGCAGTGAAGGGTCCCTGAAGGGCTACACCTTC	CASSEGSLKGYTF	few	TRBV6-1	TRBJ1-2	NA	13
TGTGCCATCAGTGAGGCGGGACAGCCAAAAGCTTTCTTT	CAISEAGQPKAFF	once	TRBV10-3	TRBJ1-1	TRBD1	13
TGTGCCAGCAGCTTACAGGGGACCACCTACGAGCAGTACTTC	CASSLQGTTYEQYF	medium-sized	TRBV7-8	TRBJ2-7	NA	14
TGTGCCAGCAGGGAGGGGACTTCACCCCTCCACTTT	CASREGTSPLHF	NA	TRBV6-1	TRBJ1-6	NA	12
TGTGCCACCAGCAGTATACAGGGATCTAATCAGCCCCAGCATTTT	CATSSIQGSNQPQHF	NA	TRBV15	TRBJ1-5	NA	15
TGTGCCACCAGTGATTCCGGCGGAAAACCCCTCCACTTT	CATSDSGGKPLHF	few	TRBV24-1	TRBJ1-6	NA	13
TGCAGTGCTAGAGGGGGCGCCCTAAGCAATCAGCCCCAGCATTTT	CSARGGALSNQPQHF	NA	TRBV20-1	TRBJ1-5	NA	15
TGTGCCAGCAGTGCGGACAGGGGAGTCTTTAATTCACCCCTCCACTTT	CASSADRGVFNSPLHF	NA	TRBV6-1	TRBJ1-6	TRBD1	16
TGCAGTGCTCAGATGGGGCCCGAGCAGCACTTC	CSAQMGPEQHF	NA	TRBV20-1	TRBJ2-7	NA	11
TGCAGCGTTGGTCAGGGGGCTTTCTACGAGCAGTACTTC	CSVGQGAFYEQYF	NA	TRBV29-1	TRBJ2-7	TRBD1	13
TGTGCCAGCAGCTTAGAGGTTGGAGCGCCCGGGGAGCTGTTTTTT	CASSLEVGAPGELFF	few	TRBV7-2	TRBJ2-2	NA	15
TGTGCCACCAGTGATTGGGAGACCCAGTACTTC	CATSDWETQYF	few	TRBV24-1	TRBJ2-5	NA	11
TGTGCCAGCAGCTTGAGACACCCAGGTCAGCCCCAGCATTTT	CASSLRHPGQPQHF	NA	TRBV5-8	TRBJ1-5	NA	14
TGCAGTGCGCCGACAGGGGTTACCTACGAGCAGTACTTC	CSAPTGVTYEQYF	NA	TRBV20-1	TRBJ2-7	TRBD1	13
TGTGCCAGCAGCCTATCCAGCGGGGCGCGCACAGATACGCAGTATTTT	CASSLSSGARTDTQYF	NA	TRBV5-8	TRBJ2-3	TRBD2	16
TGCGCCAGCAGCCTCCCCTCATTAGCGTCCTACTCCTACGAGCAGTACTTC	CASSLPSLASYSYEQYF	NA	TRBV5-1	TRBJ2-7	NA	17
TGTGCCAGCATGGGGGGACTGGCGAACACTGAAGCTTTCTTT	CASMGGLANTEAFF	NA	TRBV6-1	TRBJ1-1	NA	14
TGTGCCAGTAGTATAGACGCCGGGACAGGGGCCACTGTCTATGGCTACACCTTC	CASSIDAGTGATVYGYTF	NA	TRBV19	TRBJ1-2	TRBD1	18
TGTGCCAGCAGCGCGACATTGGGATCTCATGGCTACACCTTC	CASSATLGSHGYTF	NA	TRBV9	TRBJ1-2	NA	14
TGTGCCAGCAGGGCGGGGACACCAAAGGCCTATGGCTACACCTTC	CASRAGTPKAYGYTF	few	TRBV6-1	TRBJ1-2	NA	15
TGTGCCAGCAGCACTATGGGCGGGGTTGGTGGCTACACCTTC	CASSTMGGVGGYTF	few	TRBV5-8	TRBJ1-2	NA	14
TGTGCCAGCAGTTATAGAAATTCACCCCTCCACTTT	CASSYRNSPLHF	NA	TRBV6-5	TRBJ1-6	NA	12
TGCAGTGCTAGGTCGGGGTGGCAGGGAGGTAATCAGCCCCAGCATTTT	CSARSGWQGGNQPQHF	NA	TRBV20-1	TRBJ1-5	NA	16
TGTGCCAGCAGTGAGGGGGGCGTGGGCCAAGAGACCCAGTACTTC	CASSEGGVGQETQYF	few	TRBV6-1	TRBJ2-5	NA	15
TGTGCCAGTAGTGTAGACTACAGGGAATTCAGCAATCAGCCCCAGCATTTT	CASSVDYREFSNQPQHF	NA	TRBV19	TRBJ1-5	NA	17
TGTGCCAGTCTTGCAGGGAGACTCCCCAAAGCTTTCTTT	CASLAGRLPKAFF	NA	TRBV19	TRBJ1-1	NA	13
TGTGCCAGCAGTAAGGGTGGTACGAGCACAGATACGCAGTATTTT	CASSKGGTSTDTQYF	NA	TRBV2	TRBJ2-3	NA	15
TGTGCCAGCAGTGAAGGTAGCAATCAGCCCCAGCATTTT	CASSEGSNQPQHF	NA	TRBV2	TRBJ1-5	NA	13
TGTGCCAGCACCGTTTCTAGCGGGGGGGCCGGGACCGGGGAGCTGTTTTTT	CASTVSSGGAGTGELFF	few	TRBV6-1	TRBJ2-2	TRBD2	17
TGTGCCAGCAGTTGGACAGGGCTCCAGCAGTACTTC	CASSWTGLQQYF	NA	TRBV12-3/TRBV12-4	TRBJ2-7	TRBD1	12
TGTGCCACCGGGGGTGGGGGGGCGCGAGGGGCCAACGTCCTGACTTTC	CATGGGGARGANVLTF	NA	TRBV10-3	TRBJ2-6	NA	16
TGCAGTGCTAGAAAGACGACTAGCGGGAGGACCGGGGAGCTGTTTTTT	CSARKTTSGRTGELFF	NA	TRBV20-1	TRBJ2-2	TRBD2	16
TGCAGTGCTAGAGATCGTGGCGGGAGGTGGGGGACCCAGTACTTC	CSARDRGGRWGTQYF	NA	TRBV20-1	TRBJ2-5	TRBD2	15
TGTGCCAGCATATTTCGCAATGAGCAGTTCTTC	CASIFRNEQFF	few	TRBV12-3/TRBV12-4	TRBJ2-1	NA	11
TGTGCCAGCAGCTACGGGGCCCCAGGAAACACCATATATTTT	CASSYGAPGNTIYF	few	TRBV6-5	TRBJ1-3	NA	14